This T cell receptor beta chain is from a study of Ad26.COV2.S vaccination and SARS-CoV-2 variants. Treatment of the sample: about 20 received Ad26.COV2.S at low or high dose, single or two shots; 5 received placebo; per-sample allocation not given. Sampling took place 63 days after the first vaccine or placebo injection. The method was immunoSEQ multiplex PCR; TCRdb's version includes in-frame clones alone and lacks a portion of them. The sample contains roughly 400,000 clones, around 90% of which appear only once. The V gene's germline CDR1 is SGHVS and CDR2 FNYEAQ. This CDR3 contains 13 residues. With 2 bases clipped from V and 6 bases from J, the junction kept 3 bases outside the gene matches. This clone was picked up one time.

Material: peripheral blood, obtained in a trial of Ad26.COV2.S vaccine versus placebo. The sequence was collected from a person aged 18-60 years who received the Ad26.COV2.S COVID-19 vaccine or a placebo. This chain links TRBV7-6 with TRBJ1-2, with 7 bases identical to TRBD1. CDR3 region: CASSLKGGHGYTF. CDR3 DNA: TGTGCCAGCAGCTTAAAAGGGGGCCATGGCTACACCTTC.